The 30 T cell receptor beta chains listed next were all sequenced from one sample in a study of cytomegalovirus exposure and HLA in healthy donors. PCR amplification relied on 60 Vbeta primers (plus 13 Jbeta primers). Here immunoSEQ multiplex PCR was the method, and the copy in TCRdb shows in-frame clones only, minus some. The sample holds some 130,000 clones, roughly four fifths seen once. The sequencing sample was made of PBMCs. The receptors derive from a man aged 30 to 45 in good health and CMV-seronegative.

This sequence joins TRBV6-5 and TRBJ2-1; weak D call: TRBD2 (5 bases). Trimming cost V 5 bases and J 7 bases, with 18 bases left between them. Germline CDR1 is MNHEY and CDR2 is SVGAGI. The CDR3 length is 15 residues. CDR3 sequence (DNA): TGTGCCAGCAGTAGTGGACTTCTGGGTGGGAATGAGCAGTTCTTC. Protein: CASSSGLLGGNEQFF.

CDR3 sequence: CASSFGTSGATDTQYF. The CDR3 DNA reads as TGCGCCAGCAGCTTCGGGACTAGCGGGGCCACAGATACGCAGTATTTT. The rearrangement joins TRBV5-1 to TRBJ2-3; 13 nucleotides agree with TRBD2. Losses at the gene ends were 2 bases for V and 2 bases for J; bases not matched to a gene: 2. CDR1 is SGHRS, CDR2 YFSETQ, per germline. This CDR3 region has 16 residues.

The chain is built from TRBV5-1 and TRBJ1-3; no firm D call. The J call may be incorrect, as the DNA end agrees better with TRBJ2-2. The CDR3 spans 14 residues. CDR1 is SGHRS and CDR2 is YFSETQ in the germline V gene. CDR3 DNA sequence: TGCGCCAGCAGCTTGGTGCAAGATGCCGGGGAGCTGTTTTTT. Residues: CASSLVQDAGELFF.

The J gene is TRBJ2-1, the V gene TRBV15; 7 nucleotides line up with TRBD1. The CDR3 is 13 residues long. Germline loops: CDR1 LNHNV, CDR2 YYDKDF (reference sequence). The V segment lost 7 bases and the J segment 12 bases; nucleotides outside the gene matches: 12. The CDR3 here is CATTQDRRESQFF. The CDR3 DNA sequence: TGTGCCACCACCCAGGACAGGCGAGAGTCGCAGTTCTTC.

The rearrangement links TRBV28 to TRBJ2-7, with 8 bases that match TRBD1. The V and J ends lost 7 bases and 4 bases, in that order; junction bases with no gene match: 9. The germline V gene has CDR1 MDHEN and CDR2 SYDVKM. This CDR3 is 14 amino acids long. CDR3 in amino acids: CASIAQGALYEQYF. The CDR3, as DNA: TGTGCCAGCATTGCCCAGGGGGCGCTTTACGAGCAGTACTTC.

In regard to this clone: Relative to the germline gene, one junction end is altered; a read error may explain this. This chain connects TRBV7-9 to TRBJ2-3; 13 nucleotides align to TRBD2. This CDR3 is 19 amino acids long. Germline V lookup: CDR1 SEHNR, CDR2 FQNEAQ (reference sequence). The DNA for the CDR3 is TGTTCCAGCAGCCGAGCTTGGACTAGCGGGGGTGGTGGGACAGATACGCAGTATTTT. Translated, it gives CSSSRAWTSGGGGTDTQYF.

In this sample, this clone turned up once. The chain links TRBV30 to TRBJ2-1; 11 bases agree with TRBD2. CDR1 and CDR2 (germline): GTSNPN, SVGIG (reference sequence). Trimming cost V 0 bases and J 8 bases; bases outside gene matches: 18. The CDR3 runs to 19 residues. CDR3 nucleotides: TGTGCCTGGAGTGTAATAATCCCCCACACTAGCGGGAGCACTCATGAGCAGTTCTTC. Its protein product is CAWSVIIPHTSGSTHEQFF. Full variable domain (remainder filled in from reference TRBV30 and TRBJ2-1): SQTIHQWPATLVQPVGSPLSLECTVEGTSNPNLYWYRQAAGRGLQLLFYSVGIGQISSEVPQNLSASRPQDRQFILSSKKLLLSDSGFYLCAWSVIIPHTSGSTHEQFFGPGTRLTVL.

The V gene is TRBV28, the J gene TRBJ2-1; D perhaps matches TRBD2 (5 bases). The CDR3 is 15 residues long. CDR1 is MDHEN and CDR2 is SYDVKM in the germline V gene. The ends were cut back, 3 bases at V and 0 bases at J, with 9 bases in the middle. The CDR3 nucleotides are TGTGCCAGCAGTTTGAGCGGTCTCTCCTACAATGAGCAGTTCTTC. It is translated as CASSLSGLSYNEQFF.

The chain uses TRBV6-5 and TRBJ2-2; 8 bases line up with TRBD2. CDR3 size: 15 residues. Germline CDR1 is MNHEY and CDR2 is SVGAGI. V gave up 2 bases and J gave up 1 base; unmatched junction bases: 0. CDR3 amino acids: CASSYSGGNTGELFF. The CDR3 nucleotides are TGTGCCAGCAGTTACAGCGGGGGGAACACCGGGGAGCTGTTTTTT.

The genes are TRBV7-9 and TRBJ1-3; 9 bases align to TRBD1. CDR3 length: 16 amino acids. V was clipped by 0 bases and J by 2 bases; unmatched bases: 2. CDR1 and CDR2 (germline): SEHNR, FQNEAQ (reference sequence). The CDR3: CASSLAGQGAGNTIYF. DNA of the CDR3: TGTGCCAGCAGCTTAGCGGGACAGGGAGCTGGAAACACCATATATTTT. Complete variable domain (other parts from reference TRBV7-9 and TRBJ1-3): DTGVSQNPRHKITKRGQNVTFRCDPISEHNRLYWYRQTLGQGPEFLTYFQNEAQLEKSRLLSDRFSAERPKGSFSTLEIQRTEQGDSAMYLCASSLAGQGAGNTIYFGEGSWLTVV.

The chain employs TRBV18 and TRBJ1-1; 7 bases fit TRBD1. The ends lost 6 bases at V and 6 bases at J; junction bases unmatched: 16. This CDR3 contains 16 residues. CDR1 and CDR2 from the germline V gene are KGHSH and LQKENI. CDR3 DNA sequence: TGTGCCAGCTCGCTAAGACAGGGCCCGAACAAGGCTGAAGCTTTCTTT. This sequence encodes CASSLRQGPNKAEAFF.

This clone was observed a few times. The same CDR3 can be traced to other DNA sequences in this sample. This sequence joins TRBV30 and TRBJ1-4, with D unresolved. Germline V gene sequence: CDR1 GTSNPN, CDR2 SVGIG (reference sequence). This CDR3 spans 12 amino acids. With 0 bases removed from V and 8 bases from J, the gap between germline ends came to 7 bases. CDR3 protein: CAWSVLREKLFF. The CDR3 DNA reads TGTGCCTGGAGTGTACTTCGGGAAAAACTGTTTTTT. Based on the CDR3 plus reference TRBV30 and TRBJ1-4, the full variable domain is SQTIHQWPATLVQPVGSPLSLECTVEGTSNPNLYWYRQAAGRGLQLLFYSVGIGQISSEVPQNLSASRPQDRQFILSSKKLLLSDSGFYLCAWSVLREKLFFGSGTQLSVL.

This sequence joins TRBV6-5 and TRBJ2-5, with 9 positions matching TRBD2. Per the germline V gene, CDR1 is MNHEY and CDR2 is SVGAGI. There are 14 residues in the CDR3. After removal of 4 bases from V and 4 bases from J, the junction contained 4 bases not matched to a gene. CDR3 nucleotides: TGTGCCAGCAGTTTGACTAGCGGAGGAGAGACCCAGTACTTC. Translating it yields CASSLTSGGETQYF.

V is TRBV29-1 and J is TRBJ2-7, with 9 nucleotides matching TRBD1. Per the germline V gene, CDR1 is SQVTM and CDR2 is ANQGSEA. Trimming took 0 bases from V and 2 from J; bases not matched to a gene: 5. This CDR3 contains 15 residues. DNA of the CDR3: TGCAGCGTTGAAGACGGGACAGGGAGTACCTACGAGCAGTACTTC. Translated, it gives CSVEDGTGSTYEQYF.

The rearrangement joins TRBV6-5 to TRBJ2-2; 9 nucleotides align to TRBD1. The junction had 6 bases not matched to a gene; V was cut back by 7 bases and J by 6 bases. Germline-derived CDR1 and CDR2 are MNHEY and SVGAGI. The CDR3 is 14 residues long. The CDR3 sequence: CASKGQGGAGELFF. Written as DNA, the CDR3 is TGTGCCAGCAAGGGACAGGGAGGTGCCGGGGAGCTGTTTTTT.

A remark on this clone: The sample holds other DNA sequences that translate to the same CDR3. The chain employs TRBV4-1 and TRBJ1-6; TRBD1 is a possible D gene (6 bases). V shed 4 bases and J shed 6 bases, with 10 bases lying between them. Germline-derived CDR1 and CDR2 are MGHRA and YSYEKL. This CDR3 contains 14 residues. The chain's CDR3 is CASSRGTTNSPLHF. In DNA, the CDR3 is TGCGCCAGCAGCCGGGGGACAACTAATTCACCCCTCCACTTT.

This clone has just a few counts. The chain recombines TRBV5-1 with TRBJ2-2, with D possibly being TRBD2 (6 bases). The CDR3 totals 16 residues. Germline V gene data show CDR1 as SGHRS and CDR2 as YFSETQ. V dropped 1 base and J dropped 4 bases, with 14 bases sitting between them. The CDR3 nucleotides read TGCGCCAGCAGCTTGAGGATACTAGCTGGCACCGGGGAGCTGTTTTTT. This encodes CASSLRILAGTGELFF. Looking up the rest from reference TRBV5-1 and TRBJ2-2 gives the full variable domain: KAGVTQTPRYLIKTRGQQVTLSCSPISGHRSVSWYQQTPGQGLQFLFEYFSETQRNKGNFPGRFSGRQFSNSRSEMNVSTLELGDSALYLCASSLRILAGTGELFFGEGSRLTVL.

The rearrangement uses TRBV7-2 and TRBJ1-2; TRBD1 matches 7 bases. With V trimmed by 5 bases and J by 6 bases, 6 bases remained unmatched. Per the germline V gene, CDR1 is SGHTA and CDR2 is FQGNSA. The CDR3 is made up of 13 amino acids. CDR3: CASSPQGLDGYTF. Here the CDR3 DNA reads TGTGCCAGCAGCCCACAGGGGTTGGATGGCTACACCTTC.

CDR3 region: CASSLGGAGAEAFF. In DNA, the CDR3 is TGTGCCAGCAGCTTAGGGGGCGCAGGGGCTGAAGCTTTCTTT. The chain couples TRBV7-6 to TRBJ1-1; D is perhaps TRBD1 (6 bases). Trimming took 1 base from V and 6 from J, leaving 12 bases between them. From germline, CDR1 is SGHVS and CDR2 FNYEAQ. The CDR3 extends over 14 amino acids.

This clone was picked up one time. Other DNA sequences within the sample encode an identical CDR3. The V and J genes are TRBV5-4 and TRBJ1-2; 9 bases fit TRBD1. In germline, CDR1 is SGHNT, CDR2 YYREEE (reference sequence). CDR3 size: 14 residues. The V and J ends lost 1 base and 3 bases, in that order; junction bases with no gene match: 1. The DNA of the CDR3 is TGTGCCAGCAGCTTGCGGACAGGGGACTATGGCTACACCTTC. This sequence encodes CASSLRTGDYGYTF.

This clone appeared a few times. The CDR3 DNA reads TGTGCCAGCAGCTTAGACAGGGGGAGGCGGAATCAGCCCCAGCATTTT. Protein product: CASSLDRGRRNQPQHF. The chain is built from TRBV7-8 and TRBJ1-5; TRBD1 aligns across 8 bases. J gave up 4 bases and V 1 base, and 6 bases lay outside the gene matches. The CDR3 consists of 16 residues. Germline V CDR1 and CDR2: SGHVS, FQNEAQ.

Details on this clone: A junction end diverges from the germline sequence, so it may reflect a read error. The chain joins TRBV28 to TRBJ2-1, with 9 bases lining up with TRBD1. CDR3 size: 15 residues. The germline CDR1 and CDR2 sequences are MDHEN and SYDVKM. The CDR3, as DNA: TGTGCCAGCAGGAGGGACAGGGTGGGCTACAATGAGCAGCTCTTC. Protein: CASRRDRVGYNEQLF.

This clone turned up a few times. The chain carries TRBV1 and TRBJ2-7; TRBD2, as called in the table, went unchecked against the DNA. TRBV1 is a listed pseudogene. The CDR3 runs 14 residues. CDR3 region: CTSSQERFLYEQYF. Here the CDR3 DNA reads TGCACCAGCAGCCAAGAACGGTTCCTCTACGAGCAGTACTTC.

This chain joins TRBV5-1 and TRBJ2-7; TRBD1 is a possible D gene (5 bases). Trimming shortened V by 0 bases and J by 4 bases, and 8 bases separated the two germline ends. The CDR3 sequence is 13 residues long. CDR1 is SGHRS and CDR2 is YFSETQ in the germline V gene. The CDR3 spells CASSLGAGYEQYF. The CDR3 DNA follows: TGCGCCAGCAGCTTGGGGGCAGGGTACGAGCAGTACTTC.

The rearrangement joins TRBV6-1 to TRBJ2-7; D might be TRBD2 (5 bases). Trimming removed 8 bases at V and 0 bases at J, with 14 bases between. The CDR3 is made up of 14 amino acids. Germline CDR1 and CDR2: MNHNS and SASEGT. The CDR3 nucleotides read TGTGCCAGCGCCCTGGTCGGGAACTCCTACGAGCAGTACTTC. It yields the protein CASALVGNSYEQYF.

V and J are TRBV15 and TRBJ2-5; D not resolved. This CDR3 comprises 15 residues. The germline V gene encodes CDR1 LNHNV and CDR2 YYDKDF (reference sequence). Trimming pared 0 bases from V and 7 bases from J, leaving 15 bases between. The CDR3 bases are TGTGCCACCAGCAGAGAAGTCTCGACTGGTGGGACCCAGTACTTC. Encoded protein: CATSREVSTGGTQYF.

The chain employs TRBV7-9 and TRBJ2-7; a possible D gene is TRBD2 (6 bases). The V end was cut by 1 base, the J end by 2 bases, with 9 bases between. This CDR3 is built from 14 residues. The germline gives CDR1 SEHNR, CDR2 FQNEAQ (reference sequence). In DNA form, the CDR3 reads TGTGCCAGCAGCTTAGGGAGGGGCCCCTACGAGCAGTACTTC. This sequence encodes CASSLGRGPYEQYF.

The CDR3 DNA is TGTGCCAGCACCCAAGCAGAGTGGGCGGGAGGGCCGATCAATGAGCAGTTCTTC. Translated: CASTQAEWAGGPINEQFF. The V and J genes are TRBV21-1 and TRBJ2-1; the DNA was not compared with TRBD2, the D call given in the table. TRBV21-1 is a pseudogene segment. The length of the CDR3 is 18 residues.

This chain uses TRBV4-1 with TRBJ2-6, with D tentatively TRBD1 (6 bases). The CDR3 covers 15 residues. The germline V gene encodes CDR1 MGHRA and CDR2 YSYEKL. Trimming left V 4 bases short and J 2 bases short, with 9 bases between. CDR3 DNA sequence: TGCGCCAGCAGCCCACAGGGAACTGGGGCCAACGTCCTGACTTTC. It is translated as CASSPQGTGANVLTF.

In its sample, this clone was seen a few times. The chain links TRBV29-1 to TRBJ1-2; no definite D call. CDR1 and CDR2 from the germline V gene are SQVTM and ANQGSEA. CDR3 length: 13 amino acids. Trimming left V 0 bases short and J 7 bases short, with 12 bases between. CDR3 loop: CSVEEPYRGGYTF. The CDR3 region has the DNA TGCAGCGTTGAAGAACCGTACCGCGGTGGCTACACCTTC.